The clone carrying this T cell receptor (beta chain) was seen more than once but under ten times. Its antigen is as yet unknown. Regions amplified from RNA transcripts were the TCR beta CDR3 regions. The HTBI set primed first-round TCR CDR3 RT-PCR. TCRdb called the multiplex PCR reads again in MiXCR, with one record for every CDR3 protein. The sample includes hundreds of thousands of distinct CDR3 sequences, approximately 14% seen only once; the top ten take under 15%. This sample is part of a study of T cells in Graves' hyperthyroidism and ophthalmopathy. Study results and limitations: Ophthalmopathy was model-predicted a median about 6.7 months pre-onset.

The PBMCs were taken from approximately 11 ml of fresh peripheral blood. This CDR3 has 15 amino acids. The ends were cut back, 4 bases at V and 7 bases at J, with 20 bases in the middle. The V gene's germline CDR1 is MNHEY and CDR2 SMNVEV (reference sequence). The chain combines TRBV27 with TRBJ2-7; D could derive from TRBD1 or TRBD2 (6 bases each). This clonotype originated in a man aged 18 to 30 with Graves' ophthalmopathy. Sequenced sample: blood. The CDR3: CASSSPSRGLLEQYF. CDR3 bases: TGTGCCAGCAGTTCCCCTTCCCGGGGGCTCCTGGAGCAGTACTTC.